A single sample is the source of the 4 T cell receptor beta chains below, sequenced in a study of PD-1 blockade in classical Hodgkin lymphoma. Repertoires were generated with immunoSEQ multiplex PCR, while TCRdb's copy carries only in-frame clones and drops some. Found here are more than 85,000 clones, about 93% of them singletons; the top ten hold over 2.5%. All trial patients relapsed after autologous stem cell transplantation. This sample comprised peripheral blood mononuclear cells (PBMCs), obtained before the second cycle of nivolumab. The receptors come from a human donor with classical Hodgkin lymphoma.

In nucleotides, the CDR3 is TGTGCCAGCTCATCGGGACAGGGAAGGATGAATGAGCAGTTCTTC. This gives the protein CASSSGQGRMNEQFF. The chain is built from TRBV18 and TRBJ2-1; TRBD1 aligns across 9 bases. The J segment lost 7 bases and the V segment lost 5 bases, leaving 9 bases of the junction unmatched. The CDR3 is 15 residues long. Germline V gives CDR1 KGHSH, CDR2 LQKENI. Full variable domain (rest looked up from reference TRBV18 and TRBJ2-1): NAGVMQNPRHLVRRRGQEARLRCSPMKGHSHVYWYRQLPEEGLKFMVYLQKENIIDESGMPKERFSAEFPKEGPSILRIQQVVRGDSAAYFCASSSGQGRMNEQFFGPGTRLTVL.

Turning to this clone: One end of the junction fails to match germline, which may point to a read error. J is TRBJ2-3 and V is TRBV7-7; 13 bases agree with TRBD2. The CDR3 is 15 amino acids. The germline V gene has CDR1 SSHAT and CDR2 FNYEAQ (reference sequence). The CDR3 spells CASSFGTSGTDTQYF. CDR3 coding DNA: TGTGCTAGCAGCTTTGGGACTAGCGGGACGGATACGCAGTATTTT.

The chain recombines TRBV19 with TRBJ2-7; 7 positions agree with TRBD1. Trimming took 4 bases from V and 4 from J; bases not matched to a gene: 7. From germline, CDR1 is LNHDA and CDR2 SQIVND (reference sequence). CDR3 length: 14 residues. CDR3 DNA: TGTGCCAGTAGTAGACAGGGACAAACTTACGAGCAGTACTTC. Amino acid sequence: CASSRQGQTYEQYF.

The chain links TRBV19 to TRBJ1-2, with a possible D match to TRBD1 (5 bases). In germline, CDR1 is LNHDA, CDR2 SQIVND (reference sequence). This CDR3 has 18 residues. V lost 7 bases to trimming and J lost 5 bases, with 29 bases between them. Here the CDR3 reads CASTSKGTDRYASYGYTF. The CDR3 bases are TGTGCCAGTACCTCCAAGGGGACCGACAGATATGCCTCGTATGGCTACACCTTC.